Presented here are 14 T cell receptor beta chains from one specimen sequenced in a study of beta chain features in type 1 diabetes. Notes on the study in general: In every one of the four CD4+ subsets, TCRB CDR3s were moderately but significantly shorter in Type 1 diabetes patients.

The antigens of these receptors remain unknown. Of the isolated RNA, all was reverse transcribed, and so the sequenced material was expressed TCRB transcripts. The repertoire was sequenced with immunoSEQ multiplex PCR; TCRdb's copy has only in-frame clones and lacks some. The table records 300,000 to 350,000 clones, about a tenth of them present only once. The material sequenced was central memory CD4+ T cells from blood. The receptors were gathered from a man aged 30 to 45 with type 1 diabetes.

In its sample, this clone was seen many times. The rearrangement links TRBV4-3 to TRBJ2-7; 7 bases fit TRBD2. CDR1 is LGHNA, CDR2 YSLEER, per germline. The CDR3 totals 15 residues. J gave up 7 bases and V 6 bases, and 15 bases lay outside the gene matches. The CDR3 reads CASRLRLADLGEQYF. CDR3 in DNA: TGCGCCAGCAGACTCCGACTAGCCGACTTGGGGGAGCAGTACTTC.

A few counts support this clone. The rearrangement joins TRBV5-1 to TRBJ2-2; D is ambiguous. There are 14 residues in the CDR3. Germline CDR1 SGHRS, CDR2 YFSETQ. The ends were cut back, 5 bases at V and 6 bases at J, with 14 bases in the middle. This CDR3 is CASSFPYEAGELFF. The CDR3 DNA reads as TGCGCCAGCAGTTTCCCCTATGAAGCCGGGGAGCTGTTTTTT.

Notes on this clone: In the same sample, other DNA sequences code for this CDR3. The chain joins TRBV27 to TRBJ2-1; perhaps TRBD1 as D (6 bases). The CDR3 consists of 15 residues. The germline CDR1 and CDR2 sequences are MNHEY and SMNVEV (reference sequence). With 2 bases removed from V and 6 bases from J, the gap between germline ends came to 14 bases. CDR3 sequence reads: CASSLKGTPGNEQFF. Here the CDR3 DNA reads TGTGCCAGCAGTTTAAAGGGGACACCTGGCAATGAGCAGTTCTTC.

This clone was seen more than once but under ten times. This sequence joins TRBV6-6 and TRBJ1-2, with D maybe TRBD1 (5 bases). The CDR3 is made up of 15 amino acids. Trimming removed 6 bases at V and 2 bases at J, with 16 bases between. Germline loops: CDR1 MNHNY, CDR2 SVGAGI (reference sequence). As DNA, the CDR3 is TGTGCCAGCAGAGCCCAAGGACACCTCAACTATGGCTACACCTTC. Protein: CASRAQGHLNYGYTF.

In its sample, this clone was seen a few times. The chain has TRBV7-9 and TRBJ1-1; D not certain. CDR1 and CDR2 (germline): SEHNR, FQNEAQ (reference sequence). This CDR3 spans 14 amino acids. V lost 1 base and J 0 bases, leaving 6 bases between the germline ends. The CDR3 reads CASSLETLNTEAFF. The CDR3 bases are TGTGCCAGCAGCTTAGAGACGTTGAACACTGAAGCTTTCTTT. Looking up the rest from reference TRBV7-9 and TRBJ1-1 gives the full variable domain: DTGVSQNPRHKITKRGQNVTFRCDPISEHNRLYWYRQTLGQGPEFLTYFQNEAQLEKSRLLSDRFSAERPKGSFSTLEIQRTEQGDSAMYLCASSLETLNTEAFFGQGTRLTVV.

This chain connects TRBV2 to TRBJ2-7; D is ambiguous. The ends were cut back, 6 bases at V and 3 bases at J, with 9 bases in the middle. Germline CDR1 reads SNHLY; CDR2 reads FYNNEI. CDR3 size: 12 residues. CDR3 loop: CASSPEIYEQYF. CDR3 nucleotides: TGTGCCAGCAGCCCCGAGATCTACGAGCAGTACTTC. Together with reference TRBV2 and TRBJ2-7, the CDR3 gives the full variable domain: EPEVTQTPSHQVTQMGQEVILRCVPISNHLYFYWYRQILGQKVEFLVSFYNNEISEKSEIFDDQFSVERPDGSNFTLKIRSTKLEDSAMYFCASSPEIYEQYFGPGTRLTVT.

This sequence joins TRBV19 and TRBJ2-3, with a weak D call TRBD2 (5 bases). The CDR3 loop spans 17 amino acids. V gave up 2 bases and J gave up 0 bases, with 15 bases separating them. Germline V gene data show CDR1 as LNHDA and CDR2 as SQIVND (reference sequence). CDR3 sequence: CASSIKSRGFSTDTQYF. Written as DNA, the CDR3 is TGTGCCAGTAGTATAAAAAGTCGAGGGTTTAGCACAGATACGCAGTATTTT.

The sample holds a few counts of this clone. The J gene is TRBJ2-7, the V gene TRBV19; TRBD1 is a possible D gene (6 bases). The V gene lost 3 bases and the J gene lost 0 bases, with 12 bases spanning the gap. This CDR3 has 15 residues. In germline, CDR1 is LNHDA, CDR2 SQIVND (reference sequence). CDR3 nucleotide sequence: TGTGCCAGTAGTATCCCCGGACAGAGCTCCTACGAGCAGTACTTC. Amino acid sequence: CASSIPGQSSYEQYF.

This clone turned up a few times. V and J are TRBV2 and TRBJ1-5, with TRBD1 matching over 7 bases. Germline CDR1 SNHLY, CDR2 FYNNEI. V gave up 6 bases and J gave up 1 base; unmatched junction bases: 21. CDR3 length equals 20 residues. CDR3 coding DNA: TGTGCCAGCAGCCTAGGGGGCCAGGGAAGCACTTTGGGCAGCAATCAGCCCCAGCATTTT. Translated: CASSLGGQGSTLGSNQPQHF.

A word on this clone: Other nucleotide sequences in the sample specify the same CDR3. The rearrangement joins TRBV30 to TRBJ1-2; D ambiguous. V gave up 0 bases and J gave up 3 bases, with 5 bases separating them. Germline values: CDR1 GTSNPN, CDR2 SVGIG (reference sequence). This CDR3 region has 12 residues. The CDR3 loop reads CAWSVSDYGYTF. CDR3 in DNA: TGTGCCTGGAGTGTATCAGACTATGGCTACACCTTC.

This clone was counted a few times. The chain uses TRBV10-3 and TRBJ2-1, with a tentative D call TRBD1 (5 bases). The CDR3 loop spans 16 amino acids. Per germline, CDR1 ENHRY and CDR2 SYGVKD. Between the trimmed V and J ends, which lost 3 bases and 2 bases, there was a span of 14 bases. Here the CDR3 reads CAISEGAVQTYNEQFF. CDR3 nucleotide sequence: TGTGCCATCAGTGAAGGGGCAGTCCAAACCTACAATGAGCAGTTCTTC.

Turning to this clone: This sample includes further DNA sequences coding for the same CDR3. The rearrangement links TRBV11-2 to TRBJ2-1, with 10 bases matching TRBD2. The germline V gene encodes CDR1 SGHAT and CDR2 FQNNGV. This CDR3 is 16 amino acids long. The trim removed 2 bases at V and 4 bases at J, leaving 5 bases unmatched. DNA of the CDR3: TGTGCCAGCAGCTTAAGACTAGCGGGTGTATACAATGAGCAGTTCTTC. Translated, it gives CASSLRLAGVYNEQFF.

There are a few counts of this clone. The rearrangement uses TRBV11-2 and TRBJ2-1, with TRBD2 matching over 7 bases. Germline V gene sequence: CDR1 SGHAT, CDR2 FQNNGV. The length of the CDR3 is 14 residues. The J segment lost 0 bases and the V segment lost 4 bases, leaving 0 bases of the junction unmatched. The CDR3 DNA reads TGTGCCAGCAGCTCGGGGGGCTCCTACAATGAGCAGTTCTTC. It codes for CASSSGGSYNEQFF.

The chain is built from TRBV29-1 and TRBJ2-5, with 7 bases lining up with TRBD1. The germline CDR1 and CDR2 sequences are SQVTM and ANQGSEA. This CDR3 is 15 amino acids long. Trimming took 5 bases from V and 4 from J; bases not matched to a gene: 13. The CDR3 spells CSVPGPRQGGETQYF. The CDR3, as DNA: TGCAGCGTTCCTGGCCCCCGACAGGGCGGAGAGACCCAGTACTTC.